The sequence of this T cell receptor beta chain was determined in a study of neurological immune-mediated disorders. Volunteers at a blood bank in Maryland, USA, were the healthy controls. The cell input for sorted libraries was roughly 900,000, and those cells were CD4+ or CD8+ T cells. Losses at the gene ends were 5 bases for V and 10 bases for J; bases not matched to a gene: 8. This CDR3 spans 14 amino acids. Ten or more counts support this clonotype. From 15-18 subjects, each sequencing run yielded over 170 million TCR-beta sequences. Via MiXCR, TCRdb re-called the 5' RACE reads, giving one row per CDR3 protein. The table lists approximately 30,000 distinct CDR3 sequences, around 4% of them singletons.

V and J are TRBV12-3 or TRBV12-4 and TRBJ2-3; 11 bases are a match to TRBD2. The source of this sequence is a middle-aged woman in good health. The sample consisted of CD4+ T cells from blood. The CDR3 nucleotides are TGTGCCAGCAGTGGTAGCGGGGGGGCCGGTGCGCAGTATTTT. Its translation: CASSGSGGAGAQYF.